The T cell receptor (beta chain) described here comes from a study of technical replicates of blood from a handful of donors. Libraries were prepared by immunoSEQ multiplex PCR; TCRdb keeps only in-frame clonotypes and omits some of them. The repertoire includes roughly 80,000 clones, about 92% of them detected once, and about 0.41% sits in the top ten. This clone was seen just once. The clonotype originates from a human donor in good health. The sample taken for sequencing was T cells isolated from PBMCs.

The DNA for the CDR3 is TGTGCCAGCAGCGATACCTACAGGGGAAGAGGGAATGAGCAGTTCTTC. Translated, it gives CASSDTYRGRGNEQFF. This chain links TRBV11-2 with TRBJ2-1; 7 bases are shared with TRBD1. From germline, CDR1 is SGHAT and CDR2 FQNNGV. V gave up 5 bases and J gave up 7 bases; unmatched junction bases: 14. This CDR3 is 16 amino acids long.